Shown below are 16 T cell receptor beta chains from a single sample sequenced in a study of blood T cells in healthy people across ages (dated by TCRdb to 2013 to 2016). Library preparation employed 5' RACE. TCRdb shows the sequencer as Illumina HiSeq 2500. A second PCR of about 6 to 12 cycles was run with a J-beta primer mix and a sample-barcoded 5' primer. The public reads were reprocessed in TCRdb via fastp at Q25 and MiXCR, keeping in-frame beta chains. Each entry merges the rows of one CDR3 protein and shows their most common DNA and genes. This sample has some 930,000 distinct CDR3 sequences in its table, and under 35% of those were observed once. The ten largest clones capture 10% of the sample. This same sample was also part of a study on T cells of mothers and their children.

Sequencing input: blood. These receptor sequences come from a woman aged 40 to 49 in good health.

This clonotype has a handful of counts. J is TRBJ1-5 and V is TRBV6-2 or TRBV6-3; tentatively, D is TRBD1 (5 bases). The V and J ends lost 2 bases and 2 bases respectively, with 13 bases between them. Germline V gene lookup returns CDR1 MNHEY and CDR2 SVGEGT. This CDR3 is built from 16 residues. The DNA for the CDR3 is TGTGCCAGCAGTTACGTTGGTCAGGGCGGCAATCAGCCCCAGCATTTT. Translation gives CASSYVGQGGNQPQHF.

This sequence joins TRBV14 and TRBJ2-5; D may be TRBD1 (5 bases). This CDR3 spans 12 amino acids. Trimming pared 4 bases from V and 11 bases from J, leaving 14 bases between. Looked up from germline, CDR1 is SGHDN and CDR2 is FVKESK. The CDR3 region is CASSPLGQGQYF. CDR3 DNA sequence: TGTGCCAGCAGCCCACTCGGACAAGGGCAGTACTTC.

As concerns this clonotype: This CDR3 is missing its conserved last phenylalanine or tryptophan, likely due to a read error. This sequence joins TRBV7-6 and TRBJ1-2; 7 bases match TRBD1. This CDR3 has 15 residues. V was pared by 5 bases and J by 4 bases, with 10 bases of the junction left unmatched. The germline V gene has CDR1 SGHVS and CDR2 FNYEAQ. CDR3 in amino acids: CASSATETGTYGYTC. The CDR3 DNA follows: TGTGCCAGCAGCGCGACCGAGACAGGGACCTATGGCTACACCTGC.

This clonotype was observed a few times. The CDR3 loop is CASSYGLLNYEQYF. The CDR3 DNA follows: TGTGCCAGCAGTTACGGTCTCCTGAACTACGAGCAGTACTTC. This chain links TRBV6-2 or TRBV6-3 with TRBJ2-7; D is ambiguous. Trimming cost V 2 bases and J 3 bases, with 11 bases left between them. The length of the CDR3 is 14 residues. In germline, CDR1 is MNHEY, CDR2 SVGEGT.

The CDR3 nucleotides are TGTGCCAGCAGTTCGCCTACGGGGGGGGTGTCCCATGAGCAGTACTTC. Protein: CASSSPTGGVSHEQYF. This chain uses TRBV12-3 or TRBV12-4 with TRBJ2-7; 8 bases map to TRBD2. V trimming: 4 bases; J trimming: 7 bases; junction bases outside the gene matches: 15. This CDR3 spans 16 amino acids.

This sequence joins TRBV24-1 and TRBJ2-2; TRBD1 or TRBD2 may be the D gene (6 bases each). The CDR3 runs 14 residues. Trimming removed 2 bases at V and 7 bases at J, with 10 bases between. Germline V gives CDR1 KGHDR, CDR2 SFDVKD. The DNA for the CDR3 is TGTGCCACCAGTGATTCCGGGGGCGGCGGGGAGCTGTTTTTT. This translates into CATSDSGGGGELFF.

This clonotype was found many times. The rearrangement uses TRBV7-3 and TRBJ1-1, with 8 bases identical to TRBD1. V gave up 5 bases and J gave up 7 bases; unmatched junction bases: 6. The CDR3 loop spans 13 amino acids. CDR1 SGHTA and CDR2 FQGTGA come from the germline V gene. This CDR3 is CASSRNGQGEAFF. Written as DNA, the CDR3 is TGTGCCAGCAGCCGGAACGGACAGGGTGAAGCTTTCTTT.

This clonotype was detected only a few times. This may come from a read error, since a much larger clone is one base off. The gene calls are TRBV12-3 or TRBV12-4 and TRBJ2-4; no clear D. This CDR3 comprises 12 residues. The V gene lost 2 bases and the J gene lost 12 bases, with 11 bases spanning the gap. As DNA, the CDR3 is TGTGCCAGCAGTTTATCATCTGCGGCTCAGTACTTC. Encoded protein: CASSLSSAAQYF.

This chain links TRBV7-2 with TRBJ2-7, with 8 bases matching TRBD2. The germline V gene encodes CDR1 SGHTA and CDR2 FQGNSA. This CDR3 is built from 16 residues. Germline trimming cut 4 bases from V and 4 bases from J; bases unmatched to any gene: 12. CDR3: CASSSLGGGSGYEQYF. CDR3 coding DNA: TGTGCCAGCAGCTCCCTCGGGGGGGGATCCGGATACGAGCAGTACTTC.

The sample holds a few counts of this clonotype. This rearrangement joins TRBV5-1 to TRBJ1-1; tentatively, D is TRBD1 (6 bases). The CDR3 extends over 13 amino acids. In germline, CDR1 is SGHRS, CDR2 YFSETQ. The V end was cut by 4 bases, the J end by 9 bases, with 16 bases between. This chain's CDR3 is CASSMAGEEKAFF. The CDR3 DNA reads TGCGCCAGCAGCATGGCAGGGGAAGAGAAAGCTTTCTTT.

As for this clonotype: Sequence at one end of the junction differs from germline and may be a read error. The chain joins TRBV2 to TRBJ2-1, with 11 bases lining up with TRBD1. This CDR3 comprises 15 residues. The germline V gene encodes CDR1 SNHLY and CDR2 FYNNEI. The CDR3 spells CASSRGQGAIVERFF. As DNA, the CDR3 is TGTGCCAGCAGCCGTGGACAGGGGGCGATAGTTGAGCGGTTCTTC.

The V gene is TRBV20-1, the J gene TRBJ1-1; 8 bases are shared with TRBD1. V dropped 3 bases and J dropped 4; count of bases not matched to a gene: 10. CDR3 length: 15 residues. CDR1 and CDR2 from the germline V gene are DFQATT and SNEGSKA (reference sequence). The CDR3 coding sequence is TGCAGTGCTAGGATACAGGGGGTTCGGACCACTGAAGCTTTCTTT. Amino acids: CSARIQGVRTTEAFF.

The sample holds many counts of this clonotype. V and J are TRBV29-1 and TRBJ2-7, with D hard to call. The ends were cut back, 4 bases at V and 0 bases at J, with 7 bases in the middle. CDR1 is SQVTM, CDR2 ANQGSEA, per germline. This CDR3 contains 12 residues. CDR3 sequence: CSVVSSSYEQYF. The CDR3 bases are TGCAGCGTTGTCTCCAGCTCCTACGAGCAGTACTTC.

This clonotype occurred many times. J is TRBJ1-1 and V is TRBV7-3, with D unresolved. V dropped 4 bases and J dropped 1 base, with 7 bases sitting between them. The CDR3 covers 13 residues. In germline, CDR1 is SGHTA, CDR2 FQGTGA. CDR3 in DNA: TGTGCCAGCAGCTCCCGACCGAACACTGAAGCTTTCTTT. Translating it yields CASSSRPNTEAFF.

The V call is TRBV12-3 or TRBV12-4, the J call TRBJ2-1; 7 positions match TRBD1. V gave up 1 base and J gave up 8 bases; unmatched junction bases: 8. The CDR3 has 15 residues. The DNA for the CDR3 is TGTGCCAGCAGTTTAGTTCTAACAGGGGCGGATGAGCAGTTCTTC. Its protein product is CASSLVLTGADEQFF.

J is TRBJ2-3 and V is TRBV14; D not certain. Trimming removed 0 bases from V and 3 bases from J, with 7 bases in between. This CDR3 comprises 14 residues. Per germline, CDR1 SGHDN and CDR2 FVKESK. The CDR3 nucleotides are TGTGCCAGCAGCCAAGACCCTATAACAGATACGCAGTATTTT. This encodes CASSQDPITDTQYF.